Listed here are 23 T cell receptor beta chains from one sample, sequenced in a study of blood T cell repertoires in COVID-19. Clones were sequenced by immunoSEQ multiplex PCR, and TCRdb holds only the in-frame ones, with some missing. The data hold under 70,000 clones, with approximately 81% observed a single time. Sequencing was done on a sample of peripheral blood. All receptors derive from an elderly woman with acute or convalescent COVID-19.

This chain connects TRBV7-2 to TRBJ1-2; D gene unclear. The CDR3 totals 12 residues. V gave up 5 bases and J gave up 2 bases, with 6 bases separating them. The germline CDR1 and CDR2 sequences are SGHTA and FQGNSA. The CDR3 DNA sequence: TGTGCCAGCAGCCGAGGGAACTATGGCTACACCTTC. This translates into CASSRGNYGYTF.

This sequence joins TRBV7-9 and TRBJ2-3; D ambiguous. The CDR3 spans 14 residues. Per the germline V gene, CDR1 is SEHNR and CDR2 is FQNEAQ (reference sequence). V lost 5 bases to trimming and J lost 6 bases, with 15 bases between them. CDR3 region: CASSLGRIGDTQYF. The CDR3 DNA sequence: TGTGCCAGCAGCCTGGGCCGGATTGGCGATACGCAGTATTTT.

J is TRBJ1-1 and V is TRBV2, with D perhaps matching TRBD1 (6 bases). Between the trimmed V and J ends, which lost 8 bases and 1 base, there was a span of 14 bases. Germline lookup yields CDR1 SNHLY and CDR2 FYNNEI. The CDR3 consists of 14 residues. In DNA form, the CDR3 reads TGTGCCAGCGCCCGCCGGGGGGCGAACACTGAAGCTTTCTTT. Protein product: CASARRGANTEAFF.

This clone was seen only a few times. The V and J genes are TRBV5-1 and TRBJ1-5, with TRBD1 matching 8 bases. CDR3 size: 16 residues. Looked up from germline, CDR1 is SGHRS and CDR2 is YFSETQ. V lost 4 bases, J lost 2 bases, and 8 bases stayed unmatched. Here the CDR3 DNA reads TGCGCCAGCAGCCCAGGACAGGGTTTTGGCAATCAGCCCCAGCATTTT. It yields the protein CASSPGQGFGNQPQHF.

This clone was counted between two and nine times. The chain links TRBV19 to TRBJ2-2, with 10 bases fitting TRBD1. Germline V CDR1 and CDR2: LNHDA, SQIVND (reference sequence). The CDR3 loop spans 15 amino acids. J gave up 4 bases and V 4 bases, and 3 bases lay outside the gene matches. CDR3 in amino acids: CASSTTGGITGELFF. The CDR3 DNA reads as TGTGCCAGTAGTACGACAGGGGGCATCACCGGGGAGCTGTTTTTT.

The chain carries TRBV18 and TRBJ1-5; D might be TRBD1 (5 bases). Trimming removed 4 bases from V and 11 bases from J, with 18 bases in between. Germline CDR1 and CDR2: KGHSH and LQKENI. The CDR3 consists of 14 residues. The CDR3: CASSQDSLLLTQHF. The CDR3 nucleotides read TGTGCCAGCTCACAAGACAGCCTTCTTTTGACCCAGCATTTT. The entire variable domain, with the rest obtained from reference TRBV18 and TRBJ1-5, is as follows: NAGVMQNPRHLVRRRGQEARLRCSPMKGHSHVYWYRQLPEEGLKFMVYLQKENIIDESGMPKERFSAEFPKEGPSILRIQQVVRGDSAAYFCASSQDSLLLTQHFGDGTRLSIL.

This chain links TRBV7-2 with TRBJ2-7, with D tentatively TRBD1 (6 bases). The CDR3 sequence is 12 residues long. Germline assignment: CDR1 SGHTA and CDR2 FQGNSA. The V end lost 5 bases, the J end lost 7 bases, and 12 bases lay between the germline ends. CDR3 nucleotide sequence: TGTGCCAGCAGCGACGACAGGAGGGAGCAGTACTTC. This sequence encodes CASSDDRREQYF.

This rearrangement joins TRBV2 to TRBJ2-1, with 9 nucleotides matching TRBD2. After removal of 7 bases from V and 14 bases from J, the junction contained 15 bases not matched to a gene. Germline V CDR1 and CDR2: SNHLY, FYNNEI. CDR3 length: 14 amino acids. CDR3 nucleotides: TGTGCCAGCAAACCCCCTGCGGGGGGGCCTTTGGAGTTCTTC. Its protein is CASKPPAGGPLEFF.

The chain couples TRBV7-9 to TRBJ2-3, with TRBD1 matching over 10 bases. CDR1 and CDR2 (germline): SEHNR, FQNEAQ (reference sequence). With 7 bases clipped from V and 2 bases from J, the junction kept 3 bases outside the gene matches. CDR3 length: 14 residues. CDR3 coding DNA: TGTGCCAGCACTGGGACAGGGGCCACAGATACGCAGTATTTT. Protein sequence: CASTGTGATDTQYF. Full variable domain (outside the CDR3, taken from reference TRBV7-9 and TRBJ2-3): DTGVSQNPRHKITKRGQNVTFRCDPISEHNRLYWYRQTLGQGPEFLTYFQNEAQLEKSRLLSDRFSAERPKGSFSTLEIQRTEQGDSAMYLCASTGTGATDTQYFGPGTRLTVL.

This clone was seen just once. The chain joins TRBV5-1 to TRBJ2-3, with D possibly matching TRBD2 (5 bases). Germline CDR1 reads SGHRS; CDR2 reads YFSETQ. The V and J ends lost 0 bases and 8 bases respectively, with 13 bases between them. This CDR3 region has 14 residues. CDR3 region: CASSLELEGRTQYF. The CDR3 coding sequence is TGCGCCAGCAGCTTGGAGCTAGAGGGCCGTACGCAGTATTTT. The full variable domain, with the rest looked up from reference TRBV5-1 and TRBJ2-3, is KAGVTQTPRYLIKTRGQQVTLSCSPISGHRSVSWYQQTPGQGLQFLFEYFSETQRNKGNFPGRFSGRQFSNSRSEMNVSTLELGDSALYLCASSLELEGRTQYFGPGTRLTVL.

This sequence joins TRBV2 and TRBJ1-5; TRBD1 might be the D (5 bases). V was pared by 4 bases and J by 4 bases, with 11 bases between. The CDR3 has 14 residues. Germline V gene sequence: CDR1 SNHLY, CDR2 FYNNEI. The CDR3 protein is CASSVPGGNQPQHF. As DNA, the CDR3 is TGTGCCAGCAGTGTACCGGGGGGGAATCAGCCCCAGCATTTT.

The chain has TRBV5-5 and TRBJ1-1, with 7 bases fitting TRBD1. The trim removed 0 bases at V and 3 bases at J, leaving 2 bases unmatched. The CDR3 contains 14 residues. Germline loops: CDR1 SGHKS, CDR2 YYEKEE (reference sequence). CDR3 region: CASSLARGDTEAFF. The CDR3 DNA is TGTGCCAGCAGCTTGGCCAGGGGGGACACTGAAGCTTTCTTT.

The rearrangement joins TRBV5-4 to TRBJ1-4; a weak D match, TRBD1 (5 bases). Germline V gives CDR1 SGHNT, CDR2 YYREEE (reference sequence). V was shortened by 5 bases and J by 8 bases, with 16 bases between the two germline ends. This CDR3 comprises 14 residues. The CDR3 region is CASSSAGVSEKLFF. For the CDR3, the DNA is TGTGCCAGCAGTTCCGCGGGGGTCTCGGAAAAACTGTTTTTT.

The chain has TRBV10-3 and TRBJ2-7; 8 nucleotides align to TRBD1. This CDR3 is built from 14 residues. The V and J ends lost 3 bases and 1 base, in that order; junction bases with no gene match: 2. Germline V gives CDR1 ENHRY, CDR2 SYGVKD. The CDR3 nucleotides read TGTGCCATCAGTGACAGGGGGCTTTCCTACGAGCAGTACTTC. Its protein is CAISDRGLSYEQYF.

This chain links TRBV12-3 or TRBV12-4 with TRBJ1-1; TRBD1 matches 7 bases. This CDR3 region has 12 residues. Losses at the gene ends were 6 bases for V and 4 bases for J; bases not matched to a gene: 2. The CDR3 protein is CASSRTGTEAFF. For the CDR3, the DNA is TGTGCCAGCAGCCGGACAGGCACTGAAGCTTTCTTT.

This clone was counted between two and nine times. This chain links TRBV6-5 with TRBJ1-1; no clear D gene. This CDR3 has 13 residues. CDR1 and CDR2 from the germline V gene are MNHEY and SVGAGI. The V gene lost 3 bases and the J gene lost 5 bases, with 10 bases spanning the gap. In nucleotides, the CDR3 is TGTGCCAGCAGTTATTCATTAGCGACTGAAGCTTTCTTT. It codes for CASSYSLATEAFF.

The chain uses TRBV19 and TRBJ1-5; the match to TRBD1 covers 8 bases. The CDR3 runs to 15 residues. The germline CDR1 and CDR2 sequences are LNHDA and SQIVND (reference sequence). J gave up 3 bases and V 6 bases, and 7 bases lay outside the gene matches. This chain's CDR3 is CASSKDRDPNQPQHF. The CDR3, as DNA: TGTGCCAGTAGCAAGGACAGGGATCCCAATCAGCCCCAGCATTTT.

The rearrangement links TRBV7-9 to TRBJ2-7; 8 nucleotides match TRBD1. The CDR3 contains 14 residues. Looked up from germline, CDR1 is SEHNR and CDR2 is FQNEAQ (reference sequence). Trimming took 5 bases from V and 1 from J; bases not matched to a gene: 4. This CDR3 is CASSPGTGSYEQYF. CDR3 nucleotides: TGTGCCAGCAGCCCAGGGACAGGTTCCTACGAGCAGTACTTC.

V is TRBV6-1 and J is TRBJ2-3; D gene ambiguous. CDR3 length: 14 residues. CDR1 is MNHNS, CDR2 SASEGT, per germline. V lost 1 base, J lost 0 bases, and 5 bases lay in between. CDR3 region: CASSEGLSTDTQYF. CDR3 coding DNA: TGTGCCAGCAGTGAAGGTCTTAGCACAGATACGCAGTATTTT.

Only one count was recorded for this clone. V usage is TRBV6-1 and J usage is TRBJ1-1, with D possibly being TRBD1 (5 bases). There are 16 residues in the CDR3. Trimming stripped 1 base from V and 1 base from J, with 13 bases between. Germline V lookup: CDR1 MNHNS, CDR2 SASEGT. The CDR3 DNA sequence: TGTGCCAGCAGTGAAGTTTGGGACTCCAGGAACACTGAAGCTTTCTTT. Translated, it gives CASSEVWDSRNTEAFF.

The gene calls are TRBV18 and TRBJ1-1; a weak D match, TRBD1 (6 bases). Looked up from germline, CDR1 is KGHSH and CDR2 is LQKENI. Between the trimmed V and J ends, which lost 3 bases and 10 bases, there was a span of 18 bases. The CDR3 sequence is 14 residues long. The CDR3 here is CASSPAQGTGRAFF. The CDR3 DNA follows: TGTGCCAGCTCACCCGCACAGGGAACGGGGCGAGCTTTCTTT.

The chain combines TRBV15 with TRBJ1-4; D call uncertain. The V end lost 0 bases, the J end lost 8 bases, and 7 bases lay between the germline ends. This CDR3 is 13 amino acids long. CDR1 is LNHNV and CDR2 is YYDKDF in the germline V gene (reference sequence). Written as DNA, the CDR3 is TGTGCCACCAGCAGAGACCTGAGGGAAAAACTGTTTTTT. As protein: CATSRDLREKLFF.

The chain joins TRBV7-8 to TRBJ2-1; 11 positions agree with TRBD2. The CDR3 runs to 14 residues. The trim removed 1 base at V and 14 bases at J, leaving 7 bases unmatched. Germline-derived CDR1 and CDR2 are SGHVS and FQNEAQ. The CDR3 nucleotides read TGTGCCAGCAGCTTAGAACTAGCGGGGGCCTTAAAGTTCTTC. Encoded protein: CASSLELAGALKFF.